Below, 3 T cell receptor beta chains from the same sample are listed, as sequenced in a study of blood T cell repertoires in COVID-19. Clones were sequenced by immunoSEQ multiplex PCR, and TCRdb holds only the in-frame ones, with some missing. The table has tens of thousands of clones, 89% seen once; the top ten hold under 25%. The specimen was peripheral blood. All receptors derive from a middle-aged man with active COVID-19.

The rearrangement uses TRBV6-5 and TRBJ2-7, with a weak D call TRBD2 (5 bases). CDR1 and CDR2 from the germline V gene are MNHEY and SVGAGI. The germline V and J ends were trimmed by 6 bases and 2 bases, with 11 bases remaining between them. The CDR3 loop spans 13 amino acids. CDR3 loop: CASRLDGAYEQYF. In DNA, the CDR3 is TGTGCCAGCAGGCTGGACGGGGCCTACGAGCAGTACTTC.

The J gene is TRBJ2-5, the V gene TRBV14; D perhaps matches TRBD2 (5 bases). Trimming took 5 bases from V and 7 from J, leaving 8 bases between them. Germline CDR1 SGHDN, CDR2 FVKESK. The CDR3 totals 11 residues. The CDR3 DNA reads as TGTGCCAGCAGCGCGGGTGGGACCCAGTACTTC. Its protein product is CASSAGGTQYF.

The chain has TRBV11-2 and TRBJ2-3; no firm D call. Germline-derived CDR1 and CDR2 are SGHAT and FQNNGV. The CDR3 runs to 17 residues. V was shortened by 0 bases and J by 2 bases, with 15 bases between the two germline ends. The DNA of the CDR3 is TGTGCCAGCAGCTTAGATCTAAGCGTTCGAAACACAGATACGCAGTATTTT. Amino acids: CASSLDLSVRNTDTQYF.